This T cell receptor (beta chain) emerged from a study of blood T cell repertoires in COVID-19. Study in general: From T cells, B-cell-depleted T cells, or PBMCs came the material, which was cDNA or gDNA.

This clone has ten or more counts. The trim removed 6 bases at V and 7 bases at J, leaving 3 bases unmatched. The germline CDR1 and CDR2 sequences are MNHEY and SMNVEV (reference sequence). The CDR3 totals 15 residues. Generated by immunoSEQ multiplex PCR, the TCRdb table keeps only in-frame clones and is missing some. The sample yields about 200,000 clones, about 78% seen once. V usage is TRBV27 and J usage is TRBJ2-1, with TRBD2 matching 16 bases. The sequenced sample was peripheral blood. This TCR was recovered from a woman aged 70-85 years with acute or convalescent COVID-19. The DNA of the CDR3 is TGTGCCAGCAGGCCGGGACTAGCGGGAGGGAATGAGCAGTTCTTC. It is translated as CASRPGLAGGNEQFF.